A selection of T cell receptor beta chains follows, all from one sample in a study of T-cell reconstitution after alpha-beta-depleted transplantation in children. TCRdb fed the PCR reads into MiXCR, producing one record per CDR3 protein. This sample carries some 840,000 distinct CDR3 sequences, around 17% of them seen once, and the ten largest clones take roughly 5%. The material sequenced was PBMCs, mostly from graft donor cells, taken 360 days after TCRalphabeta/CD19-depleted stem cell transplant. These TCRs come from a male patient aged 5 to 17 who had a stem cell transplant for acute lymphoblastic leukemia, so the T cells may come from the graft donor. Each CDR3 is given with its conserved first and last residue. D genes are given only for firm matches. For some rows the clone size is stated as once, few or many, or as a class when expanded; others skip it.

abundance	v_gene	j_gene	len	d_gene	CDR3nt	CDR3aa
few	TRBV27	TRBJ1-1	13	-	TGTGCCAGCAGTTTAGCATGGGACGGCGAAGCTTTCTTT	CASSLAWDGEAFF
-	TRBV5-1	TRBJ2-1	16	TRBD1	TGCGCCAGCAGACCCTCTACAGGGGGCGCGAGAAATGAGCAGTTCTTC	CASRPSTGGARNEQFF
-	TRBV12-3/TRBV12-4	TRBJ2-7	17	TRBD2	TGTGCCAGCAGCCCGGGTCTAGCGGGAGGAAATTCCTACGAGCAGTACTTC	CASSPGLAGGNSYEQYF
few	TRBV11-3	TRBJ2-5	15	-	TGTGCCAGCAGCTTCGGCTCGACGGTGGGTGAGACCCAGTACTTC	CASSFGSTVGETQYF
-	TRBV7-3	TRBJ2-1	15	TRBD2	TGTGCCAGCAGCTTATCAGAGGTAGCGGGAGTTGAGCAGTTCTTC	CASSLSEVAGVEQFF
-	TRBV20-1	TRBJ1-5	15	-	TGCAGTGCCGCAGGGAGGAAATATAGCAATCAGCCCCAGCATTTT	CSAAGRKYSNQPQHF
-	TRBV25-1	TRBJ2-1	20	TRBD1	TGTGCCAGCAGTGAATTCATGGGACAGGGTGGAGGTATGCGTTACAATGAGCAGTTCTTC	CASSEFMGQGGGMRYNEQFF
many	TRBV7-8	TRBJ2-3	15	TRBD2	TGTGCCAGCAGCTTAGGAGCGGGATTCACAGATACGCAGTATTTT	CASSLGAGFTDTQYF
once	TRBV4-1	TRBJ2-7	16	-	TGCGCCAGCAGCCACGGCAGGAGCCAAAGCTCCTACGAGCAGTACTTC	CASSHGRSQSSYEQYF
few	TRBV20-1	TRBJ1-6	17	TRBD1	TGCAGTGCTAGAGATGGACAGGGGGCTACCTATAATTCACCCCTCCACTTT	CSARDGQGATYNSPLHF
once	TRBV9	TRBJ2-7	16	TRBD2	TGTGCCAGCAGCCCACGACTAGCGCCGAGCTCCTACGAGCAGTACTTC	CASSPRLAPSSYEQYF
-	TRBV20-1	TRBJ1-5	15	TRBD1	TGCAGTGCCAACCCGACAGGGTATAGCAATCAGCCCCAGCATTTT	CSANPTGYSNQPQHF
few	TRBV15	TRBJ2-5	14	-	TGTGCCACCGCGCTACGGGACGTCCAAGAGACCCAGTACTTC	CATALRDVQETQYF
few	TRBV9	TRBJ2-5	16	-	TGTGCCAGCAGCGTAGCTCAGGGATGGGAGCAAGAGACCCAGTACTTC	CASSVAQGWEQETQYF
-	TRBV5-4	TRBJ1-5	19	-	TGTGCCGGCAGCTTGGTGTGGTTTAAGCTCGGGTTTAGCAATCAGCCCCAGCATTTT	CAGSLVWFKLGFSNQPQHF
few	TRBV27	TRBJ1-1	15	-	TGTGCCAGCAGTTTTCGTTCGGGGCGCAGTCCTGAAGCTTTCTTT	CASSFRSGRSPEAFF
-	TRBV3-1	TRBJ2-7	15	TRBD2	TGTGCCTGCAGCCCACGAGCGGGACGGGACTACGAGCAGTACTTC	CACSPRAGRDYEQYF
-	TRBV5-5	TRBJ2-4	13	TRBD1	TGTGCCAGCAGCCCCCAGGGACAGGGCAAGGAGTACTTC	CASSPQGQGKEYF
-	TRBV27	TRBJ2-7	14	-	TGTGCCAGCAGTTACTCTAGAATCGGCTACGAGCAGTACTTC	CASSYSRIGYEQYF
-	TRBV5-5	TRBJ2-3	14	TRBD1	TGTGCCAGCAGCACAGGGGGTATAGAAGATACGCAGTATTTT	CASSTGGIEDTQYF
few	TRBV7-6	TRBJ2-4	13	-	TGTGCCAGCAGCTTAGGAGGGTTAGACATTCAGTACTTC	CASSLGGLDIQYF
few	TRBV18	TRBJ2-7	16	TRBD1	TGTGCCAGCTCATCTAGCACCGGGACAGGAGTCTACGAGCAGTACTTC	CASSSSTGTGVYEQYF
-	TRBV29-1	TRBJ1-2	12	TRBD1	TGCAGCTTTCAGGGACAGCCGGGACCCGGCACCTTC	CSFQGQPGPGTF
few	TRBV5-1	TRBJ1-2	14	-	TGCGCCAGCAGCTTGACCCCCCCAGGGAACGGCTACACCTTC	CASSLTPPGNGYTF
-	TRBV12-5	TRBJ2-1	13	-	TGTGCTAGTGGCCCTTCCCAAGTGGATGAGCAGTTCTTC	CASGPSQVDEQFF
once	TRBV19	TRBJ2-1	13	-	TGTGCCAGTAGTATCAGGACCCACAATGAGCAGTTCTTC	CASSIRTHNEQFF
few	TRBV20-1	TRBJ2-7	14	-	TGCAGTGCTAGAGATCCAGGACAACCCTACGAGCAGTACTTC	CSARDPGQPYEQYF
many	TRBV14	TRBJ2-1	16	-	TGTGCCAGCAGCCAAATTCGCGGTGATGCCTACAATGAGCAGTTCTTC	CASSQIRGDAYNEQFF
few	TRBV7-9	TRBJ2-4	16	-	TGTGCCAGCAGCTTAGTACTTACCTTAGCCAAAAACATTCAGTACTTC	CASSLVLTLAKNIQYF